Below are 14 T cell receptor beta chains sequenced from a single sample in a study of cytomegalovirus exposure and HLA in healthy donors. With 60 Vbeta and 13 Jbeta primers, the PCR was carried out. Only in-frame clones appear in the TCRdb table, and some are missing; sequencing was by immunoSEQ multiplex PCR. The top ten hold around 6.3% of the sample, which has 73,000 or so clones, around 78% seen once. Sequenced: PBMCs. The receptors derive from a man between 50 and 59 years old in good health and CMV-seronegative.

This chain joins TRBV5-6 and TRBJ1-1, with 8 bases fitting TRBD1. This CDR3 spans 15 amino acids. V lost 1 base to trimming and J lost 3 bases; unmatched junction nucleotides: 5. CDR1 and CDR2 from the germline V gene are SGHDT and YYEEEE. In DNA form, the CDR3 reads TGTGCCAGCAGCTTGTTGGCAGGGGGCGACACTGAAGCTTTCTTT. It encodes CASSLLAGGDTEAFF.

This clone was detected a few times. J is TRBJ2-7 and V is TRBV29-1, with D possibly TRBD1 on 5 matching bases. Trimming removed 4 bases at V and 3 bases at J, with 16 bases between. This CDR3 is built from 14 residues. Germline CDR1 is SQVTM and CDR2 is ANQGSEA. The CDR3 DNA reads TGCAGCGTTGGTGTCAGGGAAGATGGCTACGAGCAGTACTTC. It specifies CSVGVREDGYEQYF.

V and J are TRBV7-3 and TRBJ1-5; D call uncertain. The length of the CDR3 is 11 residues. The V gene lost 10 bases and the J gene lost 8 bases, with 12 bases spanning the gap. CDR1 and CDR2 from the germline V gene are SGHTA and FQGTGA. The CDR3 DNA reads TGTGCCACCCCCAGTTCCAAGCCCCAGCATTTT. This codes for CATPSSKPQHF.

This clone was recorded once. V is TRBV19 and J is TRBJ2-1, with 12 bases identical to TRBD1. Losses at the gene ends were 6 bases for V and 6 bases for J; bases not matched to a gene: 6. Germline V CDR1 and CDR2: LNHDA, SQIVND (reference sequence). There are 15 residues in the CDR3. CDR3 protein: CASSEGQGAFNEQFF. In nucleotides, the CDR3 is TGTGCCAGTAGCGAGGGACAGGGGGCCTTCAATGAGCAGTTCTTC.

J is TRBJ1-3 and V is TRBV6-5; maybe TRBD1 (5 bases). This CDR3 spans 15 amino acids. Looked up from germline, CDR1 is MNHEY and CDR2 is SVGAGI. V gave up 6 bases and J gave up 4 bases, with 16 bases separating them. In nucleotides, the CDR3 is TGTGCCAGCAGAGAAACAGGTCTAGGAGGAAACACCATATATTTT. It encodes CASRETGLGGNTIYF.

The chain is built from TRBV4-1 and TRBJ2-7; 11 nucleotides agree with TRBD1. The CDR3 is 15 residues long. J was trimmed by 3 bases and V by 2 bases; bases with no gene match: 3. Germline CDR1 reads MGHRA; CDR2 reads YSYEKL. The CDR3 DNA reads TGCGCCAGCAGCCAATACGGGACAGGGGGCTACGAGCAGTACTTC. Protein sequence: CASSQYGTGGYEQYF.

This chain joins TRBV25-1 and TRBJ2-5, with a possible D match to TRBD1 (5 bases). The germline CDR1 and CDR2 sequences are MGHDK and SYGVNS. V lost 6 bases and J 9 bases, leaving 8 bases between the germline ends. This CDR3 comprises 10 residues. CDR3 DNA: TGTGCCAGCAGGGACATTGCCCAGTACTTC. Translation: CASRDIAQYF.

The rearrangement joins TRBV28 to TRBJ2-7; D is perhaps TRBD2 (6 bases). This CDR3 is built from 15 residues. V lost 6 bases and J 2 bases, leaving 17 bases between the germline ends. Germline V CDR1 and CDR2: MDHEN, SYDVKM. CDR3: CASSRTGLLTYEQYF. CDR3 in DNA: TGTGCCAGCAGCCGGACGGGACTCCTTACCTACGAGCAGTACTTC.

The DNA of the CDR3 is TGCGCCAGCAGCCAGGGGCAGGACCTCATCTACGAGCAGTACTTC. Encoded protein: CASSQGQDLIYEQYF. This chain joins TRBV4-3 and TRBJ2-7; TRBD1 is a possible D gene (5 bases). This CDR3 is built from 15 residues. Germline lookup yields CDR1 LGHNA and CDR2 YSLEER. Trimming shortened V by 3 bases and J by 3 bases, and 15 bases separated the two germline ends.

This rearrangement joins TRBV5-6 to TRBJ2-3; D ambiguous. The CDR3 extends over 15 amino acids. Germline values: CDR1 SGHDT, CDR2 YYEEEE. V was clipped by 4 bases and J by 0 bases, with 12 bases between them. CDR3 in DNA: TGTGCCAGCAGCCCTTGGTACAGAAGCACAGATACGCAGTATTTT. Translating gives CASSPWYRSTDTQYF.

This clone was seen many times. The chain couples TRBV2 to TRBJ1-6; D gene ambiguous. Germline values: CDR1 SNHLY, CDR2 FYNNEI. The CDR3 sequence is 13 residues long. The ends were cut back, 8 bases at V and 0 bases at J, with 5 bases in the middle. This CDR3 is CASHGSYNSPLHF. CDR3 DNA sequence: TGTGCCAGCCACGGCTCCTATAATTCACCCCTCCACTTT.

This clone was counted between two and nine times. The CDR3 spells CASSIKGNDYEQYF. Here the CDR3 DNA reads TGTGCCAGTAGTATAAAGGGGAACGACTACGAGCAGTACTTC. The genes are TRBV19 and TRBJ2-7; D may be TRBD1 (5 bases). CDR1 and CDR2 (germline): LNHDA, SQIVND (reference sequence). This CDR3 region has 14 residues. The V gene lost 2 bases and the J gene lost 3 bases, with 11 bases spanning the gap. The whole variable domain, remainder taken from reference TRBV19 and TRBJ2-7, is DGGITQSPKYLFRKEGQNVTLSCEQNLNHDAMYWYRQDPGQGLRLIYYSQIVNDFQKGDIAEGYSVSREKKESFPLTVTSAQKNPTAFYLCASSIKGNDYEQYFGPGTRLTVT.

The chain uses TRBV30 and TRBJ2-2, with TRBD1 identical over 9 bases. The V segment lost 3 bases and the J segment 3 bases; nucleotides outside the gene matches: 5. CDR1 and CDR2 (germline): GTSNPN, SVGIG (reference sequence). The CDR3 contains 15 residues. The CDR3 sequence: CAWRLRDRDTGELFF. Here the CDR3 DNA reads TGTGCCTGGAGACTCCGGGACAGGGACACCGGGGAGCTGTTTTTT.

Only a few counts were recorded for this clone. CDR3 sequence (DNA): TGTGCCAGCAGTGAATACGTATTTGCGGGTGAGCAGTACTTC. This translates into CASSEYVFAGEQYF. The chain carries TRBV25-1 and TRBJ2-7; TRBD2 might be the D (5 bases). The CDR3 extends over 14 amino acids. Trimming removed 0 bases from V and 7 bases from J, with 13 bases in between. Germline lookup yields CDR1 MGHDK and CDR2 SYGVNS.